This T cell receptor beta chain was retrieved from a study of cytomegalovirus exposure and HLA in healthy donors. Study-wide points: Being productive about 87% or about 30% of the time was typical of most TCR beta V segments in an earlier analysis. Several of the most significant clusters appeared, in a later analysis, to be linked to common viral pathogens. In vitro testing confirmed three CMV-associated chains as specific for CMV antigens. Most CMV-associated TCR beta chains were later found to appear HLA-restricted.

It was with 60 Vbeta and 13 Jbeta primers that the PCR ran. The table came from immunoSEQ multiplex PCR; TCRdb's copy has only in-frame clones and leaves some out. The profile shows about 88,000 clones, about 87% of them singletons. With 0 bases removed from V and 1 base from J, the gap between germline ends came to 21 bases. This CDR3 has 19 amino acids. Germline CDR1 reads LNHNV; CDR2 reads YYDKDF (reference sequence). A remark on this clone: Its antigen is still unknown.

The sequence came from a man aged 18 to 30 in good health and CMV-seronegative. The sample was PBMCs. The chain joins TRBV15 to TRBJ1-2; D is uncertain. CDR3 protein: CATSRDPAPGHRGNYGYTF. The DNA of the CDR3 is TGTGCCACCAGCAGAGATCCCGCCCCAGGTCATCGGGGTAACTATGGCTACACCTTC.